The 10 T cell receptor beta chains presented below share a single source sample, sequenced in a study of siplizumab effects on memory and regulatory T cells. Produced via immunoSEQ multiplex PCR; TCRdb's table is partial and in-frame only. This repertoire shows more than 75,000 clones, 96% found once; its top ten account for under 0.04%. The sequencing sample was made of naive CD4+ T cells sorted from blood. These receptors were collected from a human donor in good health.

The chain combines TRBV19 with TRBJ2-2; D possibly corresponds to TRBD1 (6 bases). V shed 6 bases and J shed 0 bases, with 11 bases lying between them. Germline values: CDR1 LNHDA, CDR2 SQIVND (reference sequence). The CDR3 runs to 15 residues. The CDR3 DNA is TGTGCCAGTAGGGGTGACAGGCCGAACACCGGGGAGCTGTTTTTT. Translating it yields CASRGDRPNTGELFF.

The gene calls are TRBV18 and TRBJ1-6; 7 bases are shared with TRBD1. V dropped 4 bases and J dropped 7; count of bases not matched to a gene: 13. Germline V gives CDR1 KGHSH, CDR2 LQKENI. The CDR3 consists of 17 residues. The CDR3: CASSRQDAGQANSPLHF. CDR3 DNA: TGTGCCAGCTCACGGCAAGATGCCGGACAGGCCAATTCACCCCTCCACTTT.

This chain links TRBV28 with TRBJ2-7; D gene ambiguous. The ends were cut back, 5 bases at V and 3 bases at J, with 17 bases in the middle. This CDR3 comprises 15 residues. Germline assignment: CDR1 MDHEN and CDR2 SYDVKM. In nucleotides, the CDR3 is TGTGCCAGCAGTCTAAAAATTACAGCGTACTACGAGCAGTACTTC. Translating gives CASSLKITAYYEQYF.

V usage is TRBV2 and J usage is TRBJ1-1; D unresolved. Trimming removed 3 bases at V and 3 bases at J, with 2 bases between. This CDR3 contains 11 residues. CDR1 is SNHLY, CDR2 FYNNEI, per germline. The CDR3 DNA reads TGTGCCAGCAGTGAGTACACTGAAGCTTTCTTT. Translation gives CASSEYTEAFF.

The chain has TRBV4-1 and TRBJ2-5, with a possible D match to TRBD2 (5 bases). In germline, CDR1 is MGHRA, CDR2 YSYEKL. The CDR3 consists of 16 residues. Trimming took 1 base from V and 4 from J, leaving 16 bases between them. CDR3 nucleotide sequence: TGCGCCAGCAGCCAAGCCCCCGGGGTAACTATAGAGACCCAGTACTTC. This codes for CASSQAPGVTIETQYF.

The gene calls are TRBV5-6 and TRBJ1-1; 8 positions match TRBD1. The length of the CDR3 is 14 residues. CDR1 SGHDT and CDR2 YYEEEE come from the germline V gene. V shed 3 bases, J shed 2 bases, and the junction held 3 bases outside the gene matches. Written as DNA, the CDR3 is TGTGCCAGCAGCTGGGGACAGGCAAACACTGAAGCTTTCTTT. Protein product: CASSWGQANTEAFF.

CDR3 loop: CASRGVSRYEQYF. The CDR3 DNA is TGTGCCAGCAGGGGGGTAAGCCGCTACGAGCAGTACTTC. J is TRBJ2-7 and V is TRBV2; D might be TRBD1 or TRBD2, each matching 5 bases. This CDR3 has 13 residues. CDR1 and CDR2 (germline): SNHLY, FYNNEI. The V end was cut by 6 bases, the J end by 3 bases, with 12 bases between.

This clone was counted a single time. The rearrangement links TRBV5-6 to TRBJ2-2; the match to TRBD2 covers 10 bases. Germline values: CDR1 SGHDT, CDR2 YYEEEE. The length of the CDR3 is 19 residues. V trimming: 0 bases; J trimming: 2 bases; junction bases outside the gene matches: 10. This chain's CDR3 is CASSLGLAGATLNTGELFF. CDR3 DNA: TGTGCCAGCAGCTTGGGGCTAGCGGGGGCCACTCTTAACACCGGGGAGCTGTTTTTT.

The chain uses TRBV6-6 and TRBJ1-2; possibly TRBD1 for D (5 bases). CDR1 is MNHNY, CDR2 SVGAGI, per germline (reference sequence). V gave up 2 bases and J gave up 5 bases, with 15 bases separating them. This CDR3 is 15 amino acids long. The CDR3 loop reads CASSYRGSGAYGYTF. The CDR3 DNA sequence: TGTGCCAGCAGTTACAGGGGTTCCGGGGCTTATGGCTACACCTTC.

V and J are TRBV6-5 and TRBJ1-2, with no clear D. Trimming shortened V by 5 bases and J by 4 bases, and 11 bases separated the two germline ends. The germline CDR1 and CDR2 sequences are MNHEY and SVGAGI. The CDR3 is made up of 13 amino acids. CDR3 region: CASSVAGFYGYTF. CDR3 in DNA: TGTGCCAGCAGTGTTGCAGGTTTCTATGGCTACACCTTC.